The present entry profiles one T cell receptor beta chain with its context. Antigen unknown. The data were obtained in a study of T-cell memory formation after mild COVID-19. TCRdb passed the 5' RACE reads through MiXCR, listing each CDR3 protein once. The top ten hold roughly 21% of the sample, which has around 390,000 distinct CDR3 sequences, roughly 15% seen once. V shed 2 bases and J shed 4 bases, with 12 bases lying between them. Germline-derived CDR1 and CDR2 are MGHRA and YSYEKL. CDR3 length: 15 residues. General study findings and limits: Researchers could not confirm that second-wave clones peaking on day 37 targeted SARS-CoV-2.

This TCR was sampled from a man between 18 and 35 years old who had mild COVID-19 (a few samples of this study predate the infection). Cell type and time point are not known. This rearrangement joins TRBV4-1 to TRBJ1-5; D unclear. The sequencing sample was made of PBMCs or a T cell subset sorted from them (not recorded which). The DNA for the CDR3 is TGCGCCAGCAGCCAAACTGACGGAAGAAATCAGCCCCAGCATTTT. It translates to CASSQTDGRNQPQHF.